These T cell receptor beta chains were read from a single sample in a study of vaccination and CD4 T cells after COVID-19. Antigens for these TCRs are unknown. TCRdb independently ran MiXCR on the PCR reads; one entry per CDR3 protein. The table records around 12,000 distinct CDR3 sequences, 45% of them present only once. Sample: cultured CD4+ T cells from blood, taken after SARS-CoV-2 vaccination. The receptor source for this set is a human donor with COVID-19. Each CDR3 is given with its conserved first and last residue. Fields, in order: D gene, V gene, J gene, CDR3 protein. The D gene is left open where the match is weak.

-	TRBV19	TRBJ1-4	CASRLTGGEKLFF
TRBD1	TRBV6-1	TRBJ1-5	CASSLNQGDQPQHF
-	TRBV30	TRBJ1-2	CAWSPEHHGYTF
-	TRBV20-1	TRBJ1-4	CSARPTNRSEKLFF
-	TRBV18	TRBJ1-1	CASSPPEGGNTEAFF
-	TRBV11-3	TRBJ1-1	CASSFRGGASTEAFF
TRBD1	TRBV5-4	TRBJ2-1	CASSLRQGNSNEQFF
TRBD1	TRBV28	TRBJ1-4	CASSATGTGLQKLFF
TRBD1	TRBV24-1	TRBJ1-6	CATSDFFLGTGRNSPLHF
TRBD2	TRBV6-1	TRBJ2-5	CASRQLSGGNQETQYF
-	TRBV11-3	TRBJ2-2	CASSPTGGVGELFF
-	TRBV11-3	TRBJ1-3	CASSLRTGNTIYF
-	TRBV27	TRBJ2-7	CASTGQNSYEQYF
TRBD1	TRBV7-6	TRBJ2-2	CASSSYSGTGTGELFF
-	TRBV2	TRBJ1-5	CASSPPPTAQPQHF
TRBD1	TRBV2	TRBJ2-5	CASLFELGQGQETQYF
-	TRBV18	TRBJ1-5	CASSPPAGNRGNQPQHF
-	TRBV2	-	CASSEGPRETQYF
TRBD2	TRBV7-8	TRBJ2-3	CASSPRRGKGDTQYF
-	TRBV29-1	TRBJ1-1	CSVEDGGDTEAFF
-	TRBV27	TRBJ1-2	CASSSRTEGGYGYTF
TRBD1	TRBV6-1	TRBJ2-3	CASRTGALTDTQYF
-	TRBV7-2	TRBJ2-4	CASSLSDGVGRRDIQYF
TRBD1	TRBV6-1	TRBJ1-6	CASSAPTQGIRSPLHF
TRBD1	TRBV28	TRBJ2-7	CASSKTGLGVYEQYF
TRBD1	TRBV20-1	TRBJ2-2	CSAARTGSTGELFF
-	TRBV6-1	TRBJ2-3	CASRTLLRPDTDTQYF
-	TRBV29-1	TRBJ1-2	CSVEGPGKVNGYTF
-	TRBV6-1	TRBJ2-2	CASRLQGRSTGELFF
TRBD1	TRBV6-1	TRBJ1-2	CASSVEAQGGYGYTF
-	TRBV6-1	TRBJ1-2	CASSEAPPKYGYTF
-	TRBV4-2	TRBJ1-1	CASSFAGGKLNTEAFF
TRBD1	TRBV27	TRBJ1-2	CASSAYSGTGGGYGYTF
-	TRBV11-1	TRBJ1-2	CASSPRDTGYGYTF
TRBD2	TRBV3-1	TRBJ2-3	CASSQAPIAGGPVF
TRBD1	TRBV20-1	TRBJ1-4	CSALPGTGSMGEKLFF
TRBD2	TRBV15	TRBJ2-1	CATSRPPAGGPNEQFF
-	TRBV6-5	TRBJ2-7	CASGYEFSDEQYF
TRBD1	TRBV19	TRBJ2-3	CASSTPGTATDTQYF
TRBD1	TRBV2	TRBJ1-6	CASTETGGLSPLHF
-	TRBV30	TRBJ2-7	CAWSVEASDSYEQYF
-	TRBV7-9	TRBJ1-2	CASSLSVGDYGYTF
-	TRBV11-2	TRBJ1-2	CASSLSTYGYTF
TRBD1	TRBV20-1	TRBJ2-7	CSAGATGTSYEQYF